The T cell receptor beta chain under discussion was sequenced for a study of long-term antiretroviral therapy in people with HIV. Run at survey level, the immunoSEQ assay was version v3.0. The table came from immunoSEQ multiplex PCR; TCRdb's copy has only in-frame clones and leaves some out. The repertoire holds about 26,000 clones, around 87% seen once, with roughly 4.8% in the top ten. The receptor was derived from a man aged 40-55 years with HIV. The material was unsorted PBMCs, obtained 2.7 years after starting antiretroviral therapy.

The CDR3 spells CASSLFGLADNEQFF. CDR3 DNA sequence: TGTGCCAGCAGCTTGTTTGGACTAGCTGACAATGAGCAGTTCTTC. The chain joins TRBV11-3 to TRBJ2-1; 8 positions agree with TRBD2. V lost 3 bases to trimming and J lost 5 bases; unmatched junction nucleotides: 6. The germline gives CDR1 SGHNT, CDR2 YENEEA. The CDR3 covers 15 residues.